This T cell receptor beta chain was identified during a study of identical twins. TCRdb ran MiXCR on the 5' RACE reads and lists one entry per CDR3 protein. The sample has hundreds of thousands of distinct CDR3 sequences, roughly 8% seen once. The CDR3 sequence is 17 residues long. V lost 4 bases and J lost 7; bases outside the gene matches: 8. Germline V gene lookup returns CDR1 WSHSY and CDR2 SAAADI. The same data also contributed to another study, on yellow fever vaccine responses in identical twins.

The clonotype originates from a woman between 18 and 29 years old in good health. Sequenced sample: PBMCs. V and J are TRBV10-2 and TRBJ2-4, with 15 bases lining up with TRBD2. CDR3: CASSASSGTSGRNIQYF. The CDR3 DNA reads as TGCGCCAGCAGTGCTTCTTCAGGGACTAGCGGGAGGAACATTCAGTACTTC.